This T cell receptor beta chain was retrieved from a study of Ad26.COV2.S vaccination and SARS-CoV-2 variants. At the level of the study: Administration of Ad26.COV2.S was intramuscular, either once or twice 56 days apart. Overall study findings and caveats: Comparability of non-spike TCR breadth was observed across vaccine and placebo recipients. Spike-specific TCR breadth ran higher among vaccine recipients than placebo recipients.

The protocol was immunoSEQ multiplex PCR, while the TCRdb copy is restricted to in-frame clones and leaves out a portion. Of about 480,000 clones listed, roughly 85% are singletons. Described treatment: some 20 received Ad26.COV2.S at low or high dose, single or two shots; about five received placebo; per-sample allocation not given. Sample collection was performed on day 63 after the first vaccine or placebo injection. An adult aged 18-55 years in Boston served as the donor. The ends lost 8 bases at V and 6 bases at J; junction bases unmatched: 12. Germline lookup yields CDR1 SQVTM and CDR2 ANQGSEA. There are 14 residues in the CDR3. A word on this clone: Antigen unknown.

This specimen consisted of peripheral blood, obtained in a trial of Ad26.COV2.S vaccine versus placebo. The sequence derives from a person between 18 and 60 years old who received the Ad26.COV2.S COVID-19 vaccine or a placebo. The V and J genes are TRBV29-1 and TRBJ2-7; TRBD1 aligns across 11 bases. CDR3: CSFLDRGRGTEQYF. The CDR3, as DNA: TGCAGCTTCCTGGACAGGGGGCGTGGAACCGAGCAGTACTTC.